This TCR beta chain emerged from a study of monozygotic twins with inflammatory bowel disease. Reprocessing the 5' RACE reads, TCRdb reports a single entry for every CDR3 protein and omits DNA. Its clone listing holds about 110,000 distinct CDR3 sequences. This CDR3 is 16 amino acids long. Germline lookup yields CDR1 SGDLS and CDR2 YYNGEE. A remark on this clonotype: Its antigen is undetermined.

General study findings and limits: Those with IBD had lower TCRbeta diversity (inverse Simpson) than their healthy co-twins did.

Each donor supplied about 2.4 ml of blood. The genes are TRBV9 and TRBJ2-1; TCRdb's assignment of TRBD2 cannot be checked, as there is no DNA. The TCR originated in a human donor with ulcerative colitis or Crohn's disease, or a healthy co-twin of an affected twin (not recorded which). Sequencing input: blood. CDR3 sequence: CASSATSGNSYNEQFF.